The clone carrying this T cell receptor (beta chain) was detected a few times. In germline, CDR1 is SGDLS, CDR2 YYNGEE. Trimming cost V 4 bases and J 5 bases, with 18 bases left between them. This CDR3 contains 15 residues. TCRB transcripts that were expressed got sequenced, as all of the isolated RNA had been reverse transcribed. Data came from immunoSEQ multiplex PCR; TCRdb stores just in-frame clones and leaves some out. The sample consists of 350,000 to 400,000 clones, roughly 16% of them appearing once. These data are taken from a study of beta chain features in type 1 diabetes. Turning to the study itself: Comparable age, gender and cell yields were observed in patients relative to healthy donors.

A single heparinised blood sample, averaging about 120 mL, was obtained per donor. The origin of this receptor is a woman between 18 and 30 years old in good health. The V and J genes are TRBV9 and TRBJ2-5, with D perhaps matching TRBD1 (5 bases). The specimen was naive CD4+ T cells from blood. The CDR3: CASSPQGSSVETQYF. In DNA, the CDR3 is TGTGCCAGCAGCCCCCAGGGTAGTTCGGTTGAGACCCAGTACTTC.